This T cell receptor beta chain was captured in a study of T cell responses to AZD1222 COVID-19 vaccine. The assay was immunoSEQ multiplex PCR, and TCRdb's table has in-frame clones only and misses some. Of under 300,000 clones in the sample, approximately 95% were seen once. Study-wide points: Donors skewed white British and female; clonal diversity was possibly underestimated.

Remarks on this clone: The antigen is not known.

CDR3 size: 18 residues. V shed 5 bases and J 2 bases; nucleotides not matched to a gene: 7. Germline V lookup: CDR1 KGHDR, CDR2 SFDVKD. This TCR came from an adult in good health. Here the sequenced sample was peripheral blood, taken on day 0 of AZD1222 vaccination. V usage is TRBV24-1 and J usage is TRBJ2-1, with 14 bases that match TRBD2. CDR3 amino acids: CATSAVGTSGGTYNEQFF. The CDR3 DNA is TGTGCCACCAGTGCCGTTGGGACTAGCGGGGGAACCTACAATGAGCAGTTCTTC.